These 12 T cell receptor beta chains originate from one sample sequenced in a study of blood T cell repertoires in COVID-19. TCRdb's copy holds only in-frame clones and misses some; the assay was immunoSEQ multiplex PCR. The sample has about 160,000 clones, over 65% seen once. Sequenced input: peripheral blood. The receptors stem from a man in his sixties with acute or convalescent COVID-19.

The chain is built from TRBV6-5 and TRBJ1-6, with D hard to call. The CDR3 runs to 16 residues. Between the trimmed V and J ends, which lost 2 bases and 3 bases, there was a span of 11 bases. Germline CDR1 is MNHEY and CDR2 is SVGAGI. The CDR3 protein is CASSYATPRYNSPLHF. CDR3 sequence (DNA): TGTGCCAGCAGTTACGCGACACCCCGCTATAATTCACCCCTCCACTTT.

This chain connects TRBV12-2 to TRBJ1-5; TRBD1, as called in the table, went unchecked against the DNA. TRBV12-2 counts as a pseudogene. This CDR3 is built from 14 residues. CDR3 sequence: CASRRQGDNQPQHF. The CDR3 DNA is TGTGCAAGTCGAAGACAGGGGGACAATCAGCCCCAGCATTTT.

This chain joins TRBV5-4 and TRBJ2-7; 8 bases are shared with TRBD1. Germline-derived CDR1 and CDR2 are SGHNT and YYREEE (reference sequence). Losses at the gene ends were 4 bases for V and 2 bases for J; bases not matched to a gene: 5. This CDR3 is built from 14 residues. CDR3 bases: TGTGCCAGCAGCCAGACAGGGGACCCCTACGAGCAGTACTTC. This encodes CASSQTGDPYEQYF. The full variable domain, completed using reference TRBV5-4 and TRBJ2-7, is ETGVTQSPTHLIKTRGQQVTLRCSSQSGHNTVSWYQQALGQGPQFIFQYYREEENGRGNFPPRFSGLQFPNYSSELNVNALELDDSALYLCASSQTGDPYEQYFGPGTRLTVT.

The chain joins TRBV19 to TRBJ1-2, with 8 bases lining up with TRBD1. Germline CDR1 reads LNHDA; CDR2 reads SQIVND (reference sequence). The length of the CDR3 is 15 residues. The V segment lost 4 bases and the J segment 4 bases; nucleotides outside the gene matches: 8. The CDR3 DNA reads as TGTGCCAGTAGTAAGGTGCAGGGGGCGGTCTATGGCTACACCTTC. Its translation is CASSKVQGAVYGYTF.

The chain links TRBV11-2 to TRBJ2-1, with 7 positions matching TRBD1. Looked up from germline, CDR1 is SGHAT and CDR2 is FQNNGV. V lost 3 bases to trimming and J lost 8 bases; unmatched junction nucleotides: 4. The CDR3 is 13 residues long. This CDR3 reads CASSFPGQDEQFF. As DNA, the CDR3 is TGTGCCAGCAGCTTCCCCGGACAGGATGAGCAGTTCTTC.

The rearrangement links TRBV5-4 to TRBJ2-3, with 9 bases matching TRBD1. After removal of 4 bases from V and 0 bases from J, the junction contained 9 bases not matched to a gene. CDR3 size: 17 residues. Germline V lookup: CDR1 SGHNT, CDR2 YYREEE (reference sequence). CDR3 sequence: CASSPTGGGFSTDTQYF. The CDR3 coding sequence is TGTGCCAGCAGCCCGACAGGGGGAGGTTTTAGCACAGATACGCAGTATTTT.

The rearrangement uses TRBV5-4 and TRBJ1-1, with D hard to call. The V end was cut by 0 bases, the J end by 4 bases, with 13 bases between. Germline CDR1 SGHNT, CDR2 YYREEE (reference sequence). There are 15 residues in the CDR3. The CDR3 region is CASSLVGSLGTEAFF. The CDR3 DNA reads as TGTGCCAGCAGCTTGGTGGGTAGCCTGGGCACTGAAGCTTTCTTT.

The CDR3: CASSRTGLGGSPLHF. The CDR3 DNA sequence: TGTGCCAGCAGCCGGACAGGGTTGGGTGGTTCACCCCTCCACTTT. The chain uses TRBV3-1 (or the pseudogene TRBV3-2) and TRBJ1-6; 8 nucleotides agree with TRBD1. Germline lookup yields CDR1 LGHDT and CDR2 YNNKEL (reference sequence). The V segment lost 4 bases and the J segment 9 bases; nucleotides outside the gene matches: 8. This CDR3 contains 15 residues.

This chain joins TRBV10-2 and TRBJ2-3; 15 nucleotides line up with TRBD2. Germline CDR1 reads WSHSY; CDR2 reads SAAADI. J gave up 7 bases and V 3 bases, and 14 bases lay outside the gene matches. This CDR3 spans 19 amino acids. This chain's CDR3 is CASSETGPGTSGGPHTQYF. CDR3 nucleotide sequence: TGCGCCAGCAGTGAAACAGGCCCCGGGACTAGCGGGGGGCCTCATACGCAGTATTTT.

In this sample, this clone turned up once. The chain recombines TRBV29-1 with TRBJ2-7; 8 positions agree with TRBD1. V was pared by 6 bases and J by 4 bases, with 8 bases of the junction left unmatched. CDR3 length: 13 residues. Looked up from germline, CDR1 is SQVTM and CDR2 is ANQGSEA. CDR3 sequence reads: CSVVWTGRYEQYF. The CDR3 DNA is TGCAGCGTAGTCTGGACAGGGCGGTACGAGCAGTACTTC.

The rearrangement uses TRBV11-3 and TRBJ2-5; TRBD1 might be the D (6 bases). The V gene lost 5 bases and the J gene lost 4 bases, with 11 bases spanning the gap. This CDR3 spans 13 amino acids. Germline lookup yields CDR1 SGHNT and CDR2 YENEEA. Written as DNA, the CDR3 is TGTGCCAGCAGCCCGAGGACAGCAGAGACCCAGTACTTC. It translates to CASSPRTAETQYF.

This clone was counted once. The chain combines TRBV29-1 with TRBJ1-3; 7 positions match TRBD1. The germline V gene encodes CDR1 SQVTM and CDR2 ANQGSEA. The CDR3 spans 15 residues. The trim removed 0 bases at V and 4 bases at J, leaving 6 bases unmatched. DNA for the CDR3: TGCAGCGTTGAAGATTTGAAGGGGGCAGGAAACACCATATATTTT. Translation gives CSVEDLKGAGNTIYF.